The 19 T cell receptor beta chains below come from one sample, sequenced in a study of cytomegalovirus exposure and HLA in healthy donors. 13 Jbeta primers and 60 Vbeta primers were used for the PCR. Data came from immunoSEQ multiplex PCR; TCRdb stores just in-frame clones and leaves some out. The sample lists some 100,000 clones, approximately 72% seen once, with roughly 14% in the top ten. The specimen was PBMCs. These receptors originate from a male donor in good health and CMV-seropositive.

The genes are TRBV6-5 and TRBJ1-1; 10 nucleotides align to TRBD1. The CDR3 sequence is 13 residues long. With 7 bases clipped from V and 4 bases from J, the junction kept 3 bases outside the gene matches. Germline V gene lookup returns CDR1 MNHEY and CDR2 SVGAGI. This CDR3 is CASTGTGVTEAFF. The CDR3 bases are TGTGCCAGCACCGGGACAGGGGTCACTGAAGCTTTCTTT.

V and J are TRBV5-6 and TRBJ1-6, with TRBD1 matching 8 bases. Per germline, CDR1 SGHDT and CDR2 YYEEEE. The CDR3 is 14 amino acids. V was clipped by 1 base and J by 10 bases; unmatched bases: 4. CDR3 loop: CASSLPGGWSPLHF. CDR3 nucleotides: TGTGCCAGCAGCTTGCCAGGGGGCTGGTCACCCCTCCACTTT.

The CDR3 bases are TGTGCCAGCAGCGAGAGGACAGGGGTGGCGTACGAGCAGTACTTC. Its protein is CASSERTGVAYEQYF. The chain has TRBV9 and TRBJ2-7; TRBD1 agrees at 9 bases. The CDR3 covers 15 residues. With V trimmed by 3 bases and J by 4 bases, 8 bases remained unmatched. CDR1 is SGDLS and CDR2 is YYNGEE in the germline V gene.

This clone has only a few counts. V and J are TRBV6-6 and TRBJ2-7; possible D gene TRBD1, 7 bases. Germline lookup yields CDR1 MNHNY and CDR2 SVGAGI (reference sequence). The CDR3 extends over 14 amino acids. The germline V and J ends were trimmed by 8 bases and 0 bases, with 14 bases remaining between them. This CDR3 is CASQPGDSSYEQYF. The CDR3 nucleotides are TGTGCCAGCCAACCGGGGGACAGCTCCTACGAGCAGTACTTC.

This chain links TRBV6-6 with TRBJ1-1; TRBD1 is a possible D gene (5 bases). The CDR3 length is 12 residues. Deletions cut 8 bases from V and 6 bases from J, with 13 bases between. Germline values: CDR1 MNHNY, CDR2 SVGAGI (reference sequence). CDR3 nucleotide sequence: TGTGCCAGCCAGGAAGGAGGGGCTGAAGCTTTCTTT. This encodes CASQEGGAEAFF.

This clone was counted once. The rearrangement links TRBV2 to TRBJ2-2; D perhaps matches TRBD2 (6 bases). The CDR3 extends over 16 amino acids. The germline gives CDR1 SNHLY, CDR2 FYNNEI. V lost 7 bases and J 0 bases, leaving 15 bases between the germline ends. Written as DNA, the CDR3 is TGTGCCAGCACCCGGGAGCAGGGAGCGAACACCGGGGAGCTGTTTTTT. This encodes CASTREQGANTGELFF.

The table lists this clone with a few counts. The V gene is TRBV5-6, the J gene TRBJ1-3, with 8 nucleotides matching TRBD1. This CDR3 contains 15 residues. V shed 4 bases, J shed 1 base, and the junction held 4 bases outside the gene matches. Looked up from germline, CDR1 is SGHDT and CDR2 is YYEEEE. The DNA for the CDR3 is TGTGCCAGCAGCCCGGACAGGGCATCTGGAAACACCATATATTTT. Translated, it gives CASSPDRASGNTIYF.

The chain has TRBV7-2 and TRBJ1-1; tentative D call: TRBD1 (5 bases). V gave up 5 bases and J gave up 0 bases, with 13 bases separating them. Germline-derived CDR1 and CDR2 are SGHTA and FQGNSA. CDR3 length: 15 residues. The CDR3: CASSGARALNTEAFF. Here the CDR3 DNA reads TGTGCCAGCAGCGGGGCACGGGCATTGAACACTGAAGCTTTCTTT.

V is TRBV19 and J is TRBJ1-5; D might be TRBD1 (6 bases). CDR3 length equals 14 residues. V was cut by 4 bases and J by 0 bases, with 7 bases left in between. Germline CDR1 reads LNHDA; CDR2 reads SQIVND (reference sequence). CDR3 protein: CASSKQGSNQPQHF. DNA of the CDR3: TGTGCCAGTAGTAAACAGGGTAGCAATCAGCCCCAGCATTTT.

CDR3 protein: CASSHRDTNQPQHF. DNA for the CDR3: TGTGCCAGCAGCCACCGCGACACGAATCAGCCCCAGCATTTT. V and J are TRBV27 and TRBJ1-5; no reliable D call. The CDR3 has 14 amino acids. Germline CDR1 MNHEY, CDR2 SMNVEV (reference sequence). V lost 6 bases, J lost 4 bases, and 13 bases lay in between.

The rearrangement links TRBV7-6 to TRBJ2-7, with no clear D. Trimming pared 2 bases from V and 5 bases from J, leaving 10 bases between. The CDR3 is made up of 13 amino acids. Germline loops: CDR1 SGHVS, CDR2 FNYEAQ. The CDR3 is CASSLLLGNEQYF. CDR3 sequence (DNA): TGTGCCAGCAGCTTACTCCTAGGTAACGAGCAGTACTTC.

In nucleotides, the CDR3 is TGTGCCCGCCGGGGGCAGGGAGGGACTAGCGGGGTCAATGAGCAGTTCTTC. Amino acids: CARRGQGGTSGVNEQFF. The V call is TRBV2, the J call TRBJ2-1, with TRBD2 matching over 13 bases. The ends lost 11 bases at V and 6 bases at J; junction bases unmatched: 16. CDR3 length equals 17 residues. Germline CDR1 SNHLY, CDR2 FYNNEI.

J is TRBJ1-2 and V is TRBV28, with 9 bases matching TRBD1. Germline V gene lookup returns CDR1 MDHEN and CDR2 SYDVKM. With V trimmed by 8 bases and J by 5 bases, 12 bases remained unmatched. The CDR3 totals 15 residues. In DNA form, the CDR3 reads TGTGCCAGCGGGGGACAGGGCTGGGAGGGTTATGGCTACACCTTC. Translation gives CASGGQGWEGYGYTF.

This clone was seen a few times. The V gene is TRBV29-1, the J gene TRBJ2-3; 12 bases match TRBD2. The CDR3 is 17 amino acids. The germline V gene encodes CDR1 SQVTM and CDR2 ANQGSEA. The V segment lost 4 bases and the J segment 0 bases; nucleotides outside the gene matches: 8. The CDR3 sequence: CSVGSLAGGRSTDTQYF. CDR3 bases: TGCAGCGTTGGAAGCCTAGCGGGGGGGCGTAGCACAGATACGCAGTATTTT.

Concerning this clone: Relative to the germline gene, one junction end is altered; a read error may explain this. This sequence joins TRBV5-1 and TRBJ1-2; the D gene is possibly TRBD1 (6 bases). This CDR3 region has 15 residues. Germline CDR1 and CDR2: SGHRS and YFSETQ. The CDR3 region is CASSSVGGQNYGYPF. The CDR3 nucleotides read TGCGCCAGCAGCTCCGTGGGGGGGCAGAACTATGGCTACCCCTTC.

CDR3 sequence: CASSPPGGRTEAFF. DNA of the CDR3: TGTGCCAGCAGCCCCCCCGGAGGGCGGACTGAAGCTTTCTTT. The chain carries TRBV7-2 and TRBJ1-1; no definite D call. Germline CDR1 SGHTA, CDR2 FQGNSA. The CDR3 contains 14 residues. V lost 5 bases and J lost 5, with 15 bases in between.

The chain combines TRBV6-5 with TRBJ2-5; D perhaps matches TRBD1 (5 bases). V lost 4 bases and J 1 base, leaving 7 bases between the germline ends. Germline assignment: CDR1 MNHEY and CDR2 SVGAGI. This CDR3 spans 13 amino acids. Written as DNA, the CDR3 is TGTGCCAGCAGTTCGACAGTCCAAGAGACCCAGTACTTC. This codes for CASSSTVQETQYF.

The genes are TRBV7-9 and TRBJ2-2; the match to TRBD1 covers 11 bases. Trimming at V came to 5 bases and at J to 7 bases, leaving 3 bases not matched to a gene. The CDR3 is 14 amino acids. Germline V gene data show CDR1 as SEHNR and CDR2 as FQNEAQ (reference sequence). The CDR3 sequence is CASSRDRGFGELFF. The CDR3, as DNA: TGTGCCAGCAGCCGGGACAGGGGGTTCGGGGAGCTGTTTTTT.

The chain recombines TRBV7-2 with TRBJ1-4, with 7 nucleotides matching TRBD1. Germline V gene sequence: CDR1 SGHTA, CDR2 FQGNSA. CDR3 length: 13 amino acids. V lost 2 bases and J lost 15; bases outside the gene matches: 9. The CDR3 loop is CASSLQGEAVMFF. The CDR3 bases are TGTGCCAGCAGCTTACAGGGGGAGGCTGTTATGTTTTTT.